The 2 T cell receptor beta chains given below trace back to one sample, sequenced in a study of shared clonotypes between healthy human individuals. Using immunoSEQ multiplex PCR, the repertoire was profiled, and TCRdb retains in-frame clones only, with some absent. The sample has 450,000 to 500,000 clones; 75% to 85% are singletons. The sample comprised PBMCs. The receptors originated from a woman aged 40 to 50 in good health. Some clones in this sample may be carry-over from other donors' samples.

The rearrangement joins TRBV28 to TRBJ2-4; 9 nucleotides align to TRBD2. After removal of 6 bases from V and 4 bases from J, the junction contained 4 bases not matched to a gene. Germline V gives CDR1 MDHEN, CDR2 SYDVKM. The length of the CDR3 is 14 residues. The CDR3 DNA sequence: TGTGCCAGCAGGAGAGCGGGGGGAAAAAACATTCAGTACTTC. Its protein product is CASRRAGGKNIQYF.

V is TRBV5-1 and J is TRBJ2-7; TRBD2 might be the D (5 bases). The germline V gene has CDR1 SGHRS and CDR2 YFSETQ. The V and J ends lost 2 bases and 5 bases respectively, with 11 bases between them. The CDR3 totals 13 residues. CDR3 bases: TGCGCCAGCAGCTTCGAGCCGACTAACGAGCAGTACTTC. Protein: CASSFEPTNEQYF.